Following are 10 T cell receptor beta chains from one sample sequenced in a study of regulatory T cells in long-lasting Graves disease. As to time point: newly diagnosed GD, antithyroid drugs for less than 3 months. There was RNA extracted from PBMCs, and the TCR library was made from it. Researchers made TCR beta libraries by using iRepertoire HTBI primers and running Arm-PCR on CDR3 regions. Each CDR3 protein is one row after TCRdb ran MiXCR on the multiplex PCR reads. The repertoire holds some 410,000 distinct CDR3 sequences, with about a sixth as singletons. These data were likewise used in another study, on T cells in Graves' hyperthyroidism and ophthalmopathy.

Sequenced here: peripheral blood mononuclear cells (PBMCs), sampled at new diagnosis, from a patient treated with antithyroid drugs. The receptors were gathered from a woman aged 25 to 39 with Graves disease.

The chain uses TRBV6-7 and TRBJ2-2; 7 positions agree with TRBD2. TRBV6-7 is annotated as an ORF whose role is uncertain. V dropped 8 bases and J dropped 5; count of bases not matched to a gene: 14. The CDR3 runs to 16 residues. The CDR3 nucleotides are TGTGCCAGCTCCCACAAAGGGCGGGAGATTACCGGGGAGCTGTTTTTT. This encodes CASSHKGREITGELFF.

This clonotype showed up many times. The chain recombines TRBV27 with TRBJ2-2; either TRBD1 or TRBD2 may fit D (6 bases each). The V and J ends lost 6 bases and 7 bases respectively, with 9 bases between them. Looked up from germline, CDR1 is MNHEY and CDR2 is SMNVEV (reference sequence). The CDR3 extends over 12 amino acids. CDR3 region: CASRRGVGELFF. The CDR3 DNA reads as TGTGCCAGCAGAAGGGGGGTCGGGGAGCTGTTTTTT.

This sequence joins TRBV7-9 and TRBJ2-3; D gene unclear. The CDR3 covers 15 residues. Trimming took off 5 bases at V and 3 bases at J, with 15 bases between the two ends. Germline V CDR1 and CDR2: SEHNR, FQNEAQ (reference sequence). The CDR3 here is CASSLRGPETDTQYF. The CDR3, as DNA: TGTGCCAGCAGCCTCCGAGGACCGGAGACAGATACGCAGTATTTT.

This clonotype was observed a handful of times. This chain links TRBV6-1 with TRBJ2-1, with 14 bases that match TRBD2. CDR1 and CDR2 from the germline V gene are MNHNS and SASEGT. The CDR3 length is 14 residues. V shed 7 bases, J shed 15 bases, and the junction held 11 bases outside the gene matches. In DNA form, the CDR3 reads TGTGCCAGCATTCAAGGACTAGCGGGAGGCCTCGGGTTCTTC. This gives the protein CASIQGLAGGLGFF.

Only a few counts were recorded for this clonotype. The chain carries TRBV7-9 and TRBJ2-3; 13 bases are a match to TRBD2. This CDR3 contains 15 residues. The germline V gene has CDR1 SEHNR and CDR2 FQNEAQ (reference sequence). The trim removed 8 bases at V and 2 bases at J, leaving 4 bases unmatched. DNA of the CDR3: TGTGCCAGCCGCGGACTAGCGGGAGCCACAGATACGCAGTATTTT. Residues: CASRGLAGATDTQYF.

The chain links TRBV15 to TRBJ2-7; TRBD2 is a possible D gene (5 bases). This CDR3 is 15 amino acids long. Trimming stripped 3 bases from V and 2 bases from J, with 14 bases between. Germline CDR1 is LNHNV and CDR2 is YYDKDF (reference sequence). CDR3 loop: CATSRADGGAYEQYF. DNA for the CDR3: TGTGCCACCAGCAGGGCTGACGGAGGAGCCTACGAGCAGTACTTC.

This clonotype was counted ten times or more. The rearrangement uses TRBV7-8 and TRBJ2-5; D remains ambiguous. Deletions cut 4 bases from V and 1 base from J, with 13 bases between. CDR1 and CDR2 from the germline V gene are SGHVS and FQNEAQ. This CDR3 is 15 amino acids long. CDR3 sequence reads: CASSSDPPTQETQYF. The CDR3 bases are TGTGCCAGCAGCTCGGACCCGCCCACCCAAGAGACCCAGTACTTC.

This clonotype was seen ten or more times. This chain links TRBV5-1 with TRBJ2-2, with D tentatively TRBD2 (6 bases). Per the germline V gene, CDR1 is SGHRS and CDR2 is YFSETQ. The CDR3 has 14 residues. The V and J ends lost 2 bases and 3 bases respectively, with 8 bases between them. CDR3 bases: TGCGCCAGCAGCTTCTGGGAGGACACCGGGGAGCTGTTTTTT. This sequence encodes CASSFWEDTGELFF.

This clonotype was recorded at least ten times. The rearrangement joins TRBV2 to TRBJ2-2; D uncertain. Germline CDR1 and CDR2: SNHLY and FYNNEI. V shed 4 bases and J shed 8 bases, with 2 bases lying between them. The CDR3 runs 10 residues. The CDR3 nucleotides read TGTGCCAGCAGTGCGGGGGAGCTGTTTTTT. It is translated as CASSAGELFF. The full variable domain, its missing parts supplied by reference TRBV2 and TRBJ2-2, is EPEVTQTPSHQVTQMGQEVILRCVPISNHLYFYWYRQILGQKVEFLVSFYNNEISEKSEIFDDQFSVERPDGSNFTLKIRSTKLEDSAMYFCASSAGELFFGEGSRLTVL.

This clonotype was seen a handful of times. A read error may account for a junction end that differs from germline. J is TRBJ2-3 and V is TRBV7-2; the match to TRBD2 covers 8 bases. This CDR3 comprises 15 residues. Germline V gene sequence: CDR1 SGHTA, CDR2 FQGNSA. The CDR3 DNA follows: TGTGCCAGCAGCTTAGATGCGGTCACGGGACTAGACCGGCATTTT. Translation: CASSLDAVTGLDRHF.